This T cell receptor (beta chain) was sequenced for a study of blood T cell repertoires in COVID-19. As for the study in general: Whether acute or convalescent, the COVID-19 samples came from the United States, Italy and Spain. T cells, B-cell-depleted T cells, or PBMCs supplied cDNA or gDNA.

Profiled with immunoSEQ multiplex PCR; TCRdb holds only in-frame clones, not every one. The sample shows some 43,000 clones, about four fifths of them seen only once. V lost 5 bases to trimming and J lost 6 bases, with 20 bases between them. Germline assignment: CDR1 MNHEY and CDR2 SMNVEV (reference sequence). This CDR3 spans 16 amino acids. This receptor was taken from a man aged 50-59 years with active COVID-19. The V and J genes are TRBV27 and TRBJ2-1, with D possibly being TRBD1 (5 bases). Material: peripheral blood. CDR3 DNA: TGTGCCAGCAGTCCCCACCACAGGCTCATCGGCAATGAGCAGTTCTTC. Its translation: CASSPHHRLIGNEQFF.